Detailed here is one TCR beta chain. Low-dose radiotherapy and low-dose cyclophosphamide, together with aspirin, ipilimumab and nivolumab, were given to donors. Patients who could take part had advanced solid tumors with no tumor-infiltrating lymphocytes. The record originates from a study of low-dose radiotherapy and immunotherapy resistance in tumors. For the study at large: Doses delivered to Cohort 2 were 1 Gy per fraction every two weeks, amounting to 13 Gy over 26 weeks. A daily 300 mg dose of oral aspirin was taken by patients for four cycles from cycle 1 day 1.

TRAV- and TRBV-specific primers primed first-strand cDNA, covering alpha and beta chains. The PCR that amplified TCRs ran for roughly 20 cycles, relying on a constant-region primer and a V-primer adapter. TCRdb used MiXCR to reprocess the reads, holding one entry per CDR3 protein. Of about 12,000 distinct CDR3 sequences detected, roughly four fifths appear once; the ten largest clones hold about 3.5%. The sequence was obtained from a human donor with advanced metastatic prostate, ovarian, gallbladder or colorectal cancer (not recorded which). This table probably holds off-target reads from a library built for another chain.

CDR3 in amino acids: CASSRLAGGTTSTDTQYF. CDR3 sequence (DNA): TGTGCCAGCAGCCGCTTAGCGGGAGGCACTACTAGCACAGATACGCAGTATTTT. The chain has TRBV6-5 and TRBJ2-3; 10 bases map to TRBD2. This CDR3 is 18 amino acids long. Germline loops: CDR1 MNHEY, CDR2 SVGAGI. Unmatched junction bases numbered 12, after V lost 6 bases and J lost 0 bases.